Following are 12 T cell receptor beta chains from one sample sequenced in a study of CD8 T cells in ankylosing spondylitis. TCRdb re-called the 5' RACE reads through MiXCR, storing one row per CDR3 protein. The sample lists around 7,000 distinct CDR3 sequences, approximately 7.7% occurring once. The sequencing input was blood, either unsorted or a sorted T cell fraction (not recorded which). Receptors originate from a male donor with ankylosing spondylitis or in good health (not recorded which).

This clonotype occurred many times. The chain has TRBV9 and TRBJ2-1; D ambiguous. Germline-derived CDR1 and CDR2 are SGDLS and YYNGEE. V was pared by 2 bases and J by 8 bases, with 11 bases between. This CDR3 spans 13 amino acids. In DNA, the CDR3 is TGTGCCAGCAGCGTTGTCCCCGGTTATGAGCAGTTCTTC. Amino acids: CASSVVPGYEQFF.

This clonotype has a count of ten or more. The rearrangement uses TRBV9 and TRBJ2-7; D tentatively reads TRBD1 or TRBD2 (6 bases each). The germline V gene has CDR1 SGDLS and CDR2 YYNGEE. The V gene lost 2 bases and the J gene lost 7 bases, with 13 bases spanning the gap. CDR3 length: 13 amino acids. The CDR3 nucleotides are TGTGCCAGCAGCGTCGGGGGCTCGGGGGAGCAGTACGTC. Translation gives CASSVGGSGEQYV.

This clonotype was counted a few times. This chain uses TRBV9 with TRBJ2-1; 13 bases fit TRBD2. This CDR3 is 14 amino acids long. Germline lookup yields CDR1 SGDLS and CDR2 YYNGEE. With 3 bases clipped from V and 10 bases from J, the junction kept 4 bases outside the gene matches. The CDR3 DNA is TGTGCCAGCAGCGCGGGACTAGCGGGACGGGAGCAGTTCTTC. This encodes CASSAGLAGREQFF. Full variable domain (remainder filled in from reference TRBV9 and TRBJ2-1): DSGVTQTPKHLITATGQRVTLRCSPRSGDLSVYWYQQSLDQGLQFLIQYYNGEERAKGNILERFSAQQFPDLHSELNLSSLELGDSALYFCASSAGLAGREQFFGPGTRLTVL.

This clonotype has ten or more counts. The chain recombines TRBV9 with TRBJ2-2, with TRBD2 matching 9 bases. CDR1 and CDR2 (germline): SGDLS, YYNGEE. The trim removed 0 bases at V and 6 bases at J, leaving 9 bases unmatched. The CDR3 length is 17 residues. The CDR3 DNA sequence: TGTGCCAGCAGCGTAGGGGCTAGCGGGATGGTGGCCGGGGAGCTGTTTTTT. It yields the protein CASSVGASGMVAGELFF. The whole variable domain, remainder taken from reference TRBV9 and TRBJ2-2, is DSGVTQTPKHLITATGQRVTLRCSPRSGDLSVYWYQQSLDQGLQFLIQYYNGEERAKGNILERFSAQQFPDLHSELNLSSLELGDSALYFCASSVGASGMVAGELFFGEGSRLTVL.

The sample holds many counts of this clonotype. The chain employs TRBV9 and TRBJ2-1; 9 nucleotides align to TRBD2. V gave up 1 base and J gave up 1 base; unmatched junction bases: 6. This CDR3 has 17 amino acids. Germline V lookup: CDR1 SGDLS, CDR2 YYNGEE. The CDR3 bases are TGTGCCAGCAGCGTATTTAGCGGGGGATTGTCCTACAATGAGCAGTTCTTC. It is translated as CASSVFSGGLSYNEQFF.

This clonotype appeared many times. This chain uses TRBV9 with TRBJ2-5; 9 positions match TRBD1. This CDR3 contains 13 residues. Looked up from germline, CDR1 is SGDLS and CDR2 is YYNGEE. Losses at the gene ends were 7 bases for V and 5 bases for J; bases not matched to a gene: 6. The CDR3 sequence is CASGTGSEETQYF. The CDR3 DNA reads as TGTGCCAGCGGGACAGGGTCTGAGGAGACCCAGTACTTC.

CDR3 bases: TGTGCCAGCAGCCCAGTGGAGACGAACACCGGGGAGCTGTTTTTT. It yields the protein CASSPVETNTGELFF. The chain carries TRBV9 and TRBJ2-2; D gene unclear. This CDR3 has 15 amino acids. Trimming removed 4 bases from V and 0 bases from J, with 10 bases in between. CDR1 SGDLS and CDR2 YYNGEE come from the germline V gene.

This clonotype was seen only a few times. The rearrangement links TRBV9 to TRBJ2-1, with 7 bases lining up with TRBD2. The length of the CDR3 is 13 residues. V gave up 3 bases and J gave up 5 bases; unmatched junction bases: 2. Germline V gene sequence: CDR1 SGDLS, CDR2 YYNGEE. This chain's CDR3 is CASSGTRDNEQFF. The CDR3 DNA reads as TGTGCCAGCAGCGGGACTAGAGACAATGAGCAGTTCTTC.

In its sample, this clonotype is medium-sized. V usage is TRBV9 and J usage is TRBJ1-2, with D hard to call. This CDR3 has 13 amino acids. In germline, CDR1 is SGDLS, CDR2 YYNGEE. Trimming took 1 base from V and 4 from J, leaving 8 bases between them. CDR3 in amino acids: CASSVTTAYGYTF. In nucleotides, the CDR3 is TGTGCCAGCAGCGTAACCACAGCCTATGGCTACACCTTC. Combining the CDR3 with reference TRBV9 and TRBJ1-2 gives the whole variable domain DSGVTQTPKHLITATGQRVTLRCSPRSGDLSVYWYQQSLDQGLQFLIQYYNGEERAKGNILERFSAQQFPDLHSELNLSSLELGDSALYFCASSVTTAYGYTFGSGTRLTVV.

This clonotype was seen ten or more times. The chain has TRBV9 and TRBJ2-2; 7 nucleotides align to TRBD1. Germline assignment: CDR1 SGDLS and CDR2 YYNGEE. The CDR3 sequence is 16 residues long. With V trimmed by 0 bases and J by 4 bases, 6 bases remained unmatched. CDR3 loop: CASSVAEGAFTGELFF. CDR3 sequence (DNA): TGTGCCAGCAGCGTAGCTGAGGGGGCCTTCACCGGGGAGCTGTTTTTT.

The genes are TRBV9 and TRBJ2-1, with D perhaps matching TRBD1 or TRBD2 (7 bases each). With 3 bases removed from V and 4 bases from J, the gap between germline ends came to 11 bases. Germline loops: CDR1 SGDLS, CDR2 YYNGEE. The CDR3 length is 14 residues. For the CDR3, the DNA is TGTGCCAGCAGCGCAGGGGGGGGATACAATGAGCAGTTCTTC. Encoded protein: CASSAGGGYNEQFF.

This clonotype was seen only a few times. This chain connects TRBV9 to TRBJ1-2; possibly TRBD1 for D (6 bases). Trimming pared 2 bases from V and 3 bases from J, leaving 17 bases between. The CDR3 contains 16 residues. Germline CDR1 SGDLS, CDR2 YYNGEE. CDR3 residues: CASSVNRAGTHYGYTF. The CDR3 DNA sequence: TGTGCCAGCAGCGTCAACCGAGCCGGGACACACTATGGCTACACCTTC.